One sample yielded the 30 T cell receptor beta chains listed below, sequenced in a study of graft-versus-host responses after intestinal transplantation. Sequenced by immunoSEQ multiplex PCR; TCRdb stores in-frame clones only, minus some. This sample has about 120,000 clones, with about nine tenths found just once. Their recognized antigens are unknown. The source was unstimulated CD4+ T cells sorted from spleen or lymph node cells, collected before intestinal transplant. The origin of the receptors is a human donor who received an intestinal transplant.

This chain's CDR3 is CSVGGGWMNTEAFF. The CDR3 DNA is TGCAGCGTTGGAGGGGGCTGGATGAACACTGAAGCTTTCTTT. The V call is TRBV29-1, the J call TRBJ1-1, with 7 bases matching TRBD1. The CDR3 sequence is 14 residues long. In germline, CDR1 is SQVTM, CDR2 ANQGSEA. Germline trimming cut 4 bases from V and 0 bases from J; bases unmatched to any gene: 5. The complete variable domain, with remaining parts taken from reference TRBV29-1 and TRBJ1-1, reads SAVISQKPSRDICQRGTSLTIQCQVDSQVTMMFWYRQQPGQSLTLIATANQGSEATYESGFVIDKFPISRPNLTFSTLTVSNMSPEDSSIYLCSVGGGWMNTEAFFGQGTRLTVV.

The table lists this clone with a count of one. The rearrangement uses TRBV12-5 and TRBJ2-2; TRBD2 matches at 7 bases. The CDR3 contains 15 residues. V lost 7 bases, J lost 4 bases, and 9 bases stayed unmatched. Germline CDR1 reads LGHNT; CDR2 reads FRNRAP. CDR3 amino acids: CASAYRGGATGELFF. The CDR3 region has the DNA TGTGCTAGTGCCTACCGGGGAGGGGCCACCGGGGAGCTGTTTTTT.

The table lists this clone with a count of one. The chain has TRBV20-1 and TRBJ1-1; D is uncertain. The CDR3 loop spans 11 amino acids. Trimming pared 4 bases from V and 4 bases from J, leaving 7 bases between. From germline, CDR1 is DFQATT and CDR2 SNEGSKA (reference sequence). The CDR3 coding sequence is TGCAGTGCTAAGCGTAGCACTGAAGCTTTCTTT. It yields the protein CSAKRSTEAFF.

This clone was seen a handful of times. V gene TRBV10-3 combines with J gene TRBJ2-7; the match to TRBD1 covers 8 bases. V shed 9 bases, J shed 2 bases, and the junction held 3 bases outside the gene matches. This CDR3 has 12 amino acids. Germline lookup yields CDR1 ENHRY and CDR2 SYGVKD. CDR3: CAMGQEPYEQYF. The CDR3 DNA reads as TGTGCCATGGGACAGGAGCCCTACGAGCAGTACTTC.

The chain joins TRBV6-1 to TRBJ1-4; TRBD1 is a possible D gene (5 bases). Looked up from germline, CDR1 is MNHNS and CDR2 is SASEGT. This CDR3 has 16 residues. V lost 2 bases and J lost 0, with 10 bases in between. Written as DNA, the CDR3 is TGTGCCAGCAGTGAACGGGGGGTACCAACTAATGAAAAACTGTTTTTT. Protein: CASSERGVPTNEKLFF.

CDR3 region: CASNLRPEMGPYF. CDR3 DNA: TGTGCCAGCAACCTAAGACCGGAGATGGGGCCGTACTTC. The V gene is TRBV6-1, the J gene TRBJ2-5; a possible D gene is TRBD1 (5 bases). The CDR3 sequence is 13 residues long. The germline V gene encodes CDR1 MNHNS and CDR2 SASEGT. V shed 7 bases and J shed 13 bases, with 22 bases lying between them.

The rearrangement uses TRBV19 and TRBJ1-2; weak D call: TRBD1 (6 bases). Deletions cut 5 bases from V and 8 bases from J, with 24 bases between. The CDR3 consists of 16 residues. Germline lookup yields CDR1 LNHDA and CDR2 SQIVND (reference sequence). CDR3 amino acids: CASSPSLSGTLGGYTF. The CDR3 nucleotides are TGTGCCAGTAGTCCTTCGCTTTCTGGGACATTGGGCGGCTACACCTTC.

This clone is a singleton in its sample. J is TRBJ2-1 and V is TRBV5-1, with a tentative D call TRBD1 (6 bases). The length of the CDR3 is 16 residues. Trimming cost V 4 bases and J 0 bases, with 14 bases left between them. Germline V gene lookup returns CDR1 SGHRS and CDR2 YFSETQ. In nucleotides, the CDR3 is TGCGCCAGCAGCCAAACAGACAGGAGCTCCTACAATGAGCAGTTCTTC. It specifies CASSQTDRSSYNEQFF. Based on the CDR3 plus reference TRBV5-1 and TRBJ2-1, the full variable domain is KAGVTQTPRYLIKTRGQQVTLSCSPISGHRSVSWYQQTPGQGLQFLFEYFSETQRNKGNFPGRFSGRQFSNSRSEMNVSTLELGDSALYLCASSQTDRSSYNEQFFGPGTRLTVL.

A note on this clone: Other nucleotide sequences from this sample produce the same CDR3. The rearrangement uses TRBV2 and TRBJ2-3; 11 bases are a match to TRBD2. Germline assignment: CDR1 SNHLY and CDR2 FYNNEI. The CDR3 length is 17 residues. After removal of 1 base from V and 0 bases from J, the junction contained 3 bases not matched to a gene. The CDR3 region is CASSEVAGGVSTDTQYF. In nucleotides, the CDR3 is TGTGCCAGCAGTGAAGTAGCGGGAGGGGTTAGCACAGATACGCAGTATTTT.

The chain carries TRBV30 and TRBJ2-3; tentative D call: TRBD1 (5 bases). V lost 3 bases to trimming and J lost 0 bases, with 13 bases between them. The CDR3 is 15 amino acids. Germline CDR1 GTSNPN, CDR2 SVGIG (reference sequence). The CDR3 is CAWRRQLTSTDTQYF. CDR3 nucleotide sequence: TGTGCCTGGAGACGACAGCTCACTAGCACAGATACGCAGTATTTT.

The chain carries TRBV27 and TRBJ2-3, with 9 bases aligning to TRBD1. Germline V lookup: CDR1 MNHEY, CDR2 SMNVEV (reference sequence). V lost 1 base to trimming and J lost 7 bases; unmatched junction nucleotides: 9. The CDR3 is 16 amino acids. CDR3 sequence reads: CASSLLDRGSQNTQYF. The CDR3 coding sequence is TGTGCCAGCAGTTTATTGGACAGGGGTTCACAAAATACGCAGTATTTT.

The CDR3 protein is CSVEDRLAGSKNIQYF. DNA for the CDR3: TGCAGCGTTGAAGATCGATTAGCGGGGTCGAAAAACATTCAGTACTTC. The V gene is TRBV29-1, the J gene TRBJ2-4; 8 positions match TRBD2. After removal of 0 bases from V and 4 bases from J, the junction contained 8 bases not matched to a gene. Germline CDR1 SQVTM, CDR2 ANQGSEA. The CDR3 has 16 amino acids.

The gene calls are TRBV28 and TRBJ1-3; D is possibly TRBD1 (6 bases). V was shortened by 6 bases and J by 0 bases, with 12 bases between the two germline ends. Germline loops: CDR1 MDHEN, CDR2 SYDVKM. The CDR3 consists of 15 residues. The DNA of the CDR3 is TGTGCCAGCAGCTCCCCGGACAGCTCTGGAAACACCATATATTTT. Residues: CASSSPDSSGNTIYF.

A single count supports this clone. The chain links TRBV10-1 to TRBJ2-3; maybe TRBD2 (6 bases). CDR3 length: 16 residues. From germline, CDR1 is WNHNN and CDR2 SYGVQD (reference sequence). Trimming removed 3 bases at V and 4 bases at J, with 17 bases between. CDR3 in DNA: TGCGCCAGCAGTGACCCTTCCGCGGGGAGGCCAGATACGCAGTATTTT. Translating it yields CASSDPSAGRPDTQYF.

V is TRBV19 and J is TRBJ2-4; no clear D gene. CDR1 LNHDA and CDR2 SQIVND come from the germline V gene (reference sequence). The CDR3 runs 18 residues. V was cut by 3 bases and J by 1 base, with 19 bases left in between. As DNA, the CDR3 is TGTGCCAGTAGTATTACCTGGGCAGCCACCAAGGCCAAAAACATTCAGTACTTC. The encoded protein is CASSITWAATKAKNIQYF.

The chain links TRBV2 to TRBJ2-5, with D perhaps matching TRBD1 (6 bases). The CDR3 sequence is 13 residues long. Trimming left V 11 bases short and J 5 bases short, with 18 bases between. The germline CDR1 and CDR2 sequences are SNHLY and FYNNEI. CDR3: CAGKQGVEETQYF. DNA of the CDR3: TGTGCCGGAAAACAGGGAGTTGAGGAGACCCAGTACTTC.

The chain joins TRBV19 to TRBJ2-7, with D possibly being TRBD1 (6 bases). This CDR3 has 14 amino acids. The V gene's germline CDR1 is LNHDA and CDR2 SQIVND (reference sequence). V was trimmed by 4 bases and J by 2 bases, leaving 12 bases between them. CDR3: CASSTGQRTYEQYF. Written as DNA, the CDR3 is TGTGCCAGTAGTACCGGACAGCGCACCTACGAGCAGTACTTC.

The chain is built from TRBV30 and TRBJ2-5; possible D gene TRBD2, 5 bases. The germline gives CDR1 GTSNPN, CDR2 SVGIG (reference sequence). The CDR3 runs 14 residues. Trimming took 3 bases from V and 1 from J, leaving 12 bases between them. The DNA of the CDR3 is TGTGCCTGGAGACGAGGACTCACCCAAGAGACCCAGTACTTC. Amino acids: CAWRRGLTQETQYF. Variable domain in full (rest from reference TRBV30 and TRBJ2-5): SQTIHQWPATLVQPVGSPLSLECTVEGTSNPNLYWYRQAAGRGLQLLFYSVGIGQISSEVPQNLSASRPQDRQFILSSKKLLLSDSGFYLCAWRRGLTQETQYFGPGTRLLVL.

The chain couples TRBV2 to TRBJ1-1, with D hard to call. The CDR3 runs to 13 residues. Per germline, CDR1 SNHLY and CDR2 FYNNEI. Trimming took 6 bases from V and 1 from J, leaving 9 bases between them. CDR3 region: CASRGDRNTEAFF. CDR3 in DNA: TGTGCCAGCAGGGGCGATCGGAACACTGAAGCTTTCTTT.

The chain combines TRBV29-1 with TRBJ1-2; 7 bases match TRBD1. This CDR3 is 13 amino acids long. The germline CDR1 and CDR2 sequences are SQVTM and ANQGSEA. V lost 7 bases, J lost 6 bases, and 11 bases stayed unmatched. The chain's CDR3 is CSGDRGISDGYTF. DNA of the CDR3: TGCAGCGGGGACAGAGGGATCTCCGATGGCTACACCTTC.

The V call is TRBV6-6, the J call TRBJ1-3; D is uncertain. Trimming stripped 5 bases from V and 3 bases from J, with 14 bases between. CDR3 length: 15 residues. Germline CDR1 MNHNY, CDR2 SVGAGI (reference sequence). This chain's CDR3 is CASSPSGSYGNTIYF. The CDR3 DNA reads as TGTGCCAGCAGTCCGTCCGGGTCTTATGGAAACACCATATATTTT.

This clone was detected once. The chain links TRBV19 to TRBJ2-7; 7 bases are a match to TRBD1. This CDR3 has 13 amino acids. The germline CDR1 and CDR2 sequences are LNHDA and SQIVND (reference sequence). After removal of 9 bases from V and 4 bases from J, the junction contained 9 bases not matched to a gene. CDR3: CASSDRVGYEQYF. The CDR3 DNA follows: TGTGCCAGCAGTGACAGGGTGGGGTACGAGCAGTACTTC.

Details on this clone: The sample carries other DNA sequences with the same CDR3. The gene calls are TRBV18 and TRBJ1-1, with D possibly TRBD1 on 6 matching bases. Per germline, CDR1 KGHSH and CDR2 LQKENI. V lost 1 base and J lost 11, with 14 bases in between. The length of the CDR3 is 13 residues. The CDR3 DNA follows: TGTGCCAGCTCACCACAGGCAGGGGTAAGGGCTTTCTTT. Protein product: CASSPQAGVRAFF.

This clone appeared a single time. The chain carries TRBV19 and TRBJ1-6; 10 bases match TRBD1. From germline, CDR1 is LNHDA and CDR2 SQIVND (reference sequence). V lost 5 bases and J lost 5; bases outside the gene matches: 6. The CDR3 runs to 16 residues. The CDR3 DNA is TGTGCCAGTAGTTTGACAGGGGGCGATAATAATTCACCCCTCCACTTT. It yields the protein CASSLTGGDNNSPLHF.

The chain couples TRBV18 to TRBJ1-1; maybe TRBD1 (5 bases). V was clipped by 5 bases and J by 5 bases, with 12 bases between them. Germline V CDR1 and CDR2: KGHSH, LQKENI. The CDR3 totals 13 residues. CDR3 nucleotide sequence: TGTGCCAGCTCATCTCAGGGTGGAACTGAAGCTTTCTTT. It is translated as CASSSQGGTEAFF.

The chain has TRBV18 and TRBJ2-7; no definite D call. Per the germline V gene, CDR1 is KGHSH and CDR2 is LQKENI. Trimming took 3 bases from V and 5 from J, leaving 17 bases between them. The CDR3 is made up of 15 amino acids. The CDR3 protein is CASSPALSGFDEQYF. The CDR3 DNA is TGTGCCAGCTCACCCGCCTTGTCGGGTTTTGACGAGCAGTACTTC.

V is TRBV5-6 and J is TRBJ2-5, with 9 bases matching TRBD1. The CDR3 has 18 amino acids. After removal of 5 bases from V and 1 base from J, the junction contained 15 bases not matched to a gene. Germline CDR1 and CDR2: SGHDT and YYEEEE. Written as DNA, the CDR3 is TGTGCCAGCAGTTCCGGGACAGGGAAGGGTTGGGGCCAAGAGACCCAGTACTTC. This gives the protein CASSSGTGKGWGQETQYF.

The chain joins TRBV28 to TRBJ2-1; a possible D gene is TRBD2 (6 bases). Germline V CDR1 and CDR2: MDHEN, SYDVKM. This CDR3 spans 15 amino acids. V lost 6 bases, J lost 6 bases, and 18 bases lay in between. CDR3: CASSLNGEARNEQFF. The CDR3 bases are TGTGCCAGCAGCCTGAACGGGGAGGCCCGCAATGAGCAGTTCTTC. The complete variable domain, with remaining parts taken from reference TRBV28 and TRBJ2-1, reads DVKVTQSSRYLVKRTGEKVFLECVQDMDHENMFWYRQDPGLGLRLIYFSYDVKMKEKGDIPEGYSVSREKKERFSLILESASTNQTSMYLCASSLNGEARNEQFFGPGTRLTVL.

CDR3 sequence reads: CASSPGLYEQYF. Here the CDR3 DNA reads TGTGCCAGCAGCCCTGGGCTGTACGAGCAGTACTTC. This chain connects TRBV11-2 to TRBJ2-7; D gene ambiguous. This CDR3 is built from 12 residues. CDR1 and CDR2 (germline): SGHAT, FQNNGV. The germline V and J ends were trimmed by 5 bases and 4 bases, with 9 bases remaining between them.

The chain is built from TRBV29-1 and TRBJ2-7; tentative D call: TRBD1 (6 bases). Trimming took 6 bases from V and 4 from J, leaving 10 bases between them. This CDR3 is built from 11 residues. Germline V gives CDR1 SQVTM, CDR2 ANQGSEA. This chain's CDR3 is CSVETGYEQYF. CDR3 DNA: TGCAGCGTCGAAACAGGGTACGAGCAGTACTTC.